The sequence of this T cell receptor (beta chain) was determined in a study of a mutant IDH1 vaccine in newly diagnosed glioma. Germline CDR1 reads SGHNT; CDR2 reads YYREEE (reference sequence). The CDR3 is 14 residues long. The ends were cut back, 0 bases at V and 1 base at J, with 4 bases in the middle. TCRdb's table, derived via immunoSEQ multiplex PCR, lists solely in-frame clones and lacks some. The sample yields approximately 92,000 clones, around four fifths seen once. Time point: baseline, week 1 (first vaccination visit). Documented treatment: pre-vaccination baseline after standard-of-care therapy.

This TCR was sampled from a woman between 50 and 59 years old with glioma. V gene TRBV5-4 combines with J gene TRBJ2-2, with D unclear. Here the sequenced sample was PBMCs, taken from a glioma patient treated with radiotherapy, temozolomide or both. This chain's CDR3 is CASSLEVNTGELFF. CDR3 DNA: TGTGCCAGCAGCTTGGAGGTGAACACCGGGGAGCTGTTTTTT.